This TCR beta chain was found in a study of Ad26.COV2.S vaccination and SARS-CoV-2 variants. CDR3 length: 16 amino acids. V dropped 4 bases and J dropped 3 bases, with 16 bases sitting between them. Germline-derived CDR1 and CDR2 are SEHNR and FQNEAQ (reference sequence). The protocol was immunoSEQ multiplex PCR, while the TCRdb copy is restricted to in-frame clones and leaves out a portion. Altogether 300,000 to 450,000 clones are present, roughly 94% being singletons, with the ten largest covering 3.9%. This specimen consisted of peripheral blood, obtained after recovery from COVID-19. The chain combines TRBV7-9 with TRBJ1-5; D gene ambiguous. This receptor was obtained from a human donor who had recovered from COVID-19. The CDR3 sequence: CASSYYGRAVNQPQHF. Here the CDR3 DNA reads TGTGCCAGCAGCTACTACGGCCGGGCCGTCAATCAGCCCCAGCATTTT. Full variable domain (outside the CDR3, taken from reference TRBV7-9 and TRBJ1-5): DTGVSQNPRHKITKRGQNVTFRCDPISEHNRLYWYRQTLGQGPEFLTYFQNEAQLEKSRLLSDRFSAERPKGSFSTLEIQRTEQGDSAMYLCASSYYGRAVNQPQHFGDGTRLSIL.